This T cell receptor (beta chain) appears in the sequencing data of a study of control samples from healthy donors and cancer patients (TCRdb year 2020). In regard to this clone: Its antigen has not been determined. No per-base quality is available; no much larger clone lies one base away.

Library generation was performed with the immunoSEQ multiplex PCR assay. TCRdb took over this immuneACCESS table, retaining in-frame rearrangements with V and J assigned. Such tables are incomplete; in checked studies, under half of the missing clones stem from an unresolved V gene, and the remainder is unexplained. The sample records 160,000 or so clones, roughly 92% of which are singletons. The leading ten clones occupy about 2.4% of the sample. Relative to germline, V is 5 bases shorter and J is 0 bases shorter, with 11 bases between their ends. The CDR3 measures 14 amino acids from cysteine to phenylalanine. Only the CDR3 DNA stays, 42 bases, in frame from base 1. According to the germline V gene (reference sequence), CDR1 reads GTSNPN and CDR2 reads SVGIG.

This TCR was recovered from a man in his fifties in good health. The receptor chain draws on TRBV30 and TRBJ2-1; the best D guess is TRBD2, with 5 bases matching. Sequenced: blood. The CDR3 region: CAWGSESSYNEQFF. The DNA sequence is given as TGTGCCTGGGGGAGCGAGAGCTCCTACAATGAGCAGTTCTTC.